The 26 T cell receptor beta chains listed next were all sequenced from one sample in a study of technical replicates of blood from a handful of donors. Measured with immunoSEQ multiplex PCR; TCRdb has only the in-frame clones, and not every one. Of about 80,000 clones in the sample, about 97% are singletons; the top ten hold more than 0.15%. The specimen was T cells isolated from PBMCs. These receptors were obtained from a human donor in good health.

The J gene is TRBJ1-1, the V gene TRBV29-1, with 9 bases lining up with TRBD1. CDR3 size: 13 residues. CDR1 is SQVTM and CDR2 is ANQGSEA in the germline V gene. Trimming took 4 bases from V and 8 from J; bases not matched to a gene: 8. The CDR3 protein is CSVVAGQGQEAFF. CDR3 nucleotide sequence: TGCAGCGTTGTAGCGGGACAGGGCCAAGAAGCTTTCTTT.

The chain uses TRBV30 and TRBJ2-4; no reliable D call. The CDR3 sequence is 13 residues long. Trimming took off 5 bases at V and 0 bases at J, with 8 bases between the two ends. CDR1 and CDR2 (germline): GTSNPN, SVGIG (reference sequence). The CDR3 region is CAWYTSAKNIQYF. CDR3 nucleotide sequence: TGTGCCTGGTATACATCAGCCAAAAACATTCAGTACTTC.

Only one count was recorded for this clone. The gene calls are TRBV5-1 and TRBJ2-1; maybe TRBD1 (7 bases). CDR1 and CDR2 from the germline V gene are SGHRS and YFSETQ. The V end lost 4 bases, the J end lost 8 bases, and 19 bases lay between the germline ends. The CDR3 runs to 15 residues. The CDR3, as DNA: TGCGCCAGCAGCCACGGGGTAGGAGGGGGCTATGAGCAGTTCTTC. Protein: CASSHGVGGGYEQFF.

The CDR3 DNA reads as TGTGCCAGCAGCTTAGAAGGGGGAATAGGAGCTCAGCCCCAGCATTTT. Its protein is CASSLEGGIGAQPQHF. The rearrangement uses TRBV7-9 and TRBJ1-5; tentatively, D is TRBD1 (6 bases). Between the trimmed V and J ends, which lost 1 base and 6 bases, there was a span of 16 bases. The germline V gene encodes CDR1 SEHNR and CDR2 FQNEAQ (reference sequence). The CDR3 consists of 16 residues.

The chain joins TRBV28 to TRBJ1-2; 7 bases are shared with TRBD1. The CDR3 extends over 13 amino acids. CDR1 is MDHEN and CDR2 is SYDVKM in the germline V gene. The junction had 5 bases not matched to a gene; V was cut back by 10 bases and J by 0 bases. The CDR3 DNA is TGTGCCACCTGGGGGACAGCTAACTATGGCTACACCTTC. It codes for CATWGTANYGYTF.

The V gene is TRBV5-1, the J gene TRBJ2-5; D perhaps matches TRBD1 (6 bases). This CDR3 comprises 15 residues. Looked up from germline, CDR1 is SGHRS and CDR2 is YFSETQ. With 2 bases removed from V and 2 bases from J, the gap between germline ends came to 13 bases. For the CDR3, the DNA is TGCGCCAGCAGCTTTGACAGGTTCCCACAAGAGACCCAGTACTTC. This translates into CASSFDRFPQETQYF.

V is TRBV10-1 and J is TRBJ2-1; TRBD2 matches 12 bases. The CDR3 has 20 residues. The junction had 17 bases not matched to a gene; V was cut back by 3 bases and J by 5 bases. Per the germline V gene, CDR1 is WNHNN and CDR2 is SYGVQD (reference sequence). The CDR3 reads CASSEPRTSGILRHDNEQFF. CDR3 sequence (DNA): TGCGCCAGCAGTGAACCGAGGACTAGCGGGATTCTACGCCACGACAATGAGCAGTTCTTC.

The genes are TRBV7-9 and TRBJ1-3; D gene unclear. The germline gives CDR1 SEHNR, CDR2 FQNEAQ (reference sequence). Trimming removed 5 bases at V and 7 bases at J, with 12 bases between. This CDR3 region has 13 residues. The CDR3 DNA is TGTGCCAGCAGCCCGGAGGGCGGGAACACCATATATTTT. Residues: CASSPEGGNTIYF.

This chain uses TRBV15 with TRBJ1-3; 9 bases match TRBD1. Unmatched junction bases numbered 11, after V lost 5 bases and J lost 9 bases. Germline loops: CDR1 LNHNV, CDR2 YYDKDF (reference sequence). The CDR3 runs 15 residues. In nucleotides, the CDR3 is TGTGCCACCAGCTGGCCGGGACAGGGTAGCGGCACCATATATTTT. It encodes CATSWPGQGSGTIYF.

V gene TRBV18 combines with J gene TRBJ1-1, with D possibly being TRBD1 (5 bases). Per the germline V gene, CDR1 is KGHSH and CDR2 is LQKENI. Trimming removed 4 bases at V and 6 bases at J, with 21 bases between. The CDR3 spans 16 residues. DNA of the CDR3: TGTGCCAGCTCACAGGCCGATCAGGGCAGTGGCTCTGAAGCTTTCTTT. As protein: CASSQADQGSGSEAFF.

V usage is TRBV2 and J usage is TRBJ1-1; D is uncertain. CDR3 size: 11 residues. In germline, CDR1 is SNHLY, CDR2 FYNNEI. V was shortened by 3 bases and J by 11 bases, with 10 bases between the two germline ends. The CDR3 region has the DNA TGTGCCAGCAGTGACCCCACTAAGGCTTTCTTT. Amino acid sequence: CASSDPTKAFF.

V and J are TRBV5-1 and TRBJ2-5, with 8 bases fitting TRBD2. CDR1 and CDR2 from the germline V gene are SGHRS and YFSETQ. Germline trimming cut 2 bases from V and 2 bases from J; bases unmatched to any gene: 5. This CDR3 has 15 residues. CDR3 coding DNA: TGCGCCAGCAGCTTAGCGGGGGCCGGACAAGAGACCCAGTACTTC. Its protein is CASSLAGAGQETQYF.

The chain couples TRBV10-3 to TRBJ1-2; no clear D gene. CDR3 length: 12 amino acids. Germline loops: CDR1 ENHRY, CDR2 SYGVKD. Trimming took 2 bases from V and 4 from J, leaving 5 bases between them. CDR3 nucleotide sequence: TGTGCCATCAGTGAGCCAGTCTATGGCTACACCTTC. Amino acids: CAISEPVYGYTF.

The chain employs TRBV28 and TRBJ1-5, with TRBD1 identical over 8 bases. The germline V gene has CDR1 MDHEN and CDR2 SYDVKM. The CDR3 is 14 residues long. The V and J ends lost 5 bases and 4 bases, in that order; junction bases with no gene match: 4. CDR3 in DNA: TGTGCCAGCAGTGGTCAGGGGGCGAATCAGCCCCAGCATTTT. This codes for CASSGQGANQPQHF.

The rearrangement joins TRBV9 to TRBJ2-5; a possible D gene is TRBD2 (5 bases). The CDR3 sequence is 14 residues long. Trimming removed 2 bases from V and 5 bases from J, with 13 bases in between. From germline, CDR1 is SGDLS and CDR2 YYNGEE. The CDR3 protein is CASSVGGLRETQYF. The CDR3 nucleotides read TGTGCCAGCAGCGTGGGCGGGCTAAGGGAGACCCAGTACTTC.

V is TRBV11-3 and J is TRBJ2-5; 7 bases are shared with TRBD1. With 5 bases clipped from V and 4 bases from J, the junction kept 10 bases outside the gene matches. CDR3 length: 15 amino acids. Germline V gives CDR1 SGHNT, CDR2 YENEEA. CDR3 coding DNA: TGTGCCAGCAGCCCCCGGGACAGTCCGCGAGAGACCCAGTACTTC. It specifies CASSPRDSPRETQYF.

The chain joins TRBV18 to TRBJ2-7, with TRBD1 matching over 8 bases. The CDR3 loop spans 15 amino acids. CDR1 KGHSH and CDR2 LQKENI come from the germline V gene. The junction had 8 bases not matched to a gene; V was cut back by 1 base and J by 6 bases. The CDR3: CASSPLPGQVSEQYF. The CDR3 DNA is TGTGCCAGCTCACCACTTCCGGGACAGGTCTCCGAGCAGTACTTC. Looking up the rest from reference TRBV18 and TRBJ2-7 gives the full variable domain: NAGVMQNPRHLVRRRGQEARLRCSPMKGHSHVYWYRQLPEEGLKFMVYLQKENIIDESGMPKERFSAEFPKEGPSILRIQQVVRGDSAAYFCASSPLPGQVSEQYFGPGTRLTVT.

The rearrangement uses TRBV7-9 and TRBJ2-4; the match to TRBD1 covers 7 bases. V trimming: 5 bases; J trimming: 1 base; junction bases outside the gene matches: 14. The CDR3 spans 18 residues. Germline lookup yields CDR1 SEHNR and CDR2 FQNEAQ (reference sequence). In DNA form, the CDR3 reads TGTGCCAGCAGCCCGCGGACAGGAAGTCTGTCGGCCAAAAACATTCAGTACTTC. It yields the protein CASSPRTGSLSAKNIQYF.

V usage is TRBV6-5 and J usage is TRBJ2-5, with 9 positions matching TRBD1. In germline, CDR1 is MNHEY, CDR2 SVGAGI. V shed 4 bases, J shed 3 bases, and the junction held 3 bases outside the gene matches. This CDR3 has 14 amino acids. In DNA, the CDR3 is TGTGCCAGCAGTTCGGGGGACAGGGAAGAGACCCAGTACTTC. It encodes CASSSGDREETQYF.

The J gene is TRBJ2-3, the V gene TRBV6-5; maybe TRBD1 (5 bases). CDR1 MNHEY and CDR2 SVGAGI come from the germline V gene. There are 12 residues in the CDR3. V lost 6 bases and J 4 bases, leaving 8 bases between the germline ends. In DNA form, the CDR3 reads TGTGCCAGCAGGCTAGGGGCAGATACGCAGTATTTT. This gives the protein CASRLGADTQYF.

V and J are TRBV11-3 and TRBJ2-1; 11 nucleotides line up with TRBD2. This CDR3 is 15 amino acids long. The germline CDR1 and CDR2 sequences are SGHNT and YENEEA. With 6 bases clipped from V and 4 bases from J, the junction kept 5 bases outside the gene matches. CDR3 in DNA: TGTGCCAGCAGGTCTACTAGCGGGGGTTACAATGAGCAGTTCTTC. The encoded protein is CASRSTSGGYNEQFF.

The rearrangement joins TRBV7-9 to TRBJ1-2; no clear D gene. CDR3 size: 15 residues. Trimming pared 1 base from V and 4 bases from J, leaving 13 bases between. The germline V gene encodes CDR1 SEHNR and CDR2 FQNEAQ (reference sequence). This CDR3 reads CASSLGSDFIYGYTF. The DNA of the CDR3 is TGTGCCAGCAGCTTAGGTTCAGATTTTATCTATGGCTACACCTTC. The full variable domain, rest sourced from reference TRBV7-9 and TRBJ1-2, is DTGVSQNPRHKITKRGQNVTFRCDPISEHNRLYWYRQTLGQGPEFLTYFQNEAQLEKSRLLSDRFSAERPKGSFSTLEIQRTEQGDSAMYLCASSLGSDFIYGYTFGSGTRLTVV.

The chain employs TRBV19 and TRBJ1-5; the match to TRBD1 covers 9 bases. The V gene end was trimmed by 5 bases and the J gene end by 2 bases; junction bases not matched to a gene: 7. Germline CDR1 reads LNHDA; CDR2 reads SQIVND (reference sequence). This CDR3 comprises 16 residues. CDR3 coding DNA: TGTGCCAGTAGTCCCGGGACAGGGTCGGGCAATCAGCCCCAGCATTTT. Translating gives CASSPGTGSGNQPQHF.

This chain uses TRBV29-1 with TRBJ2-3, with D perhaps TRBD2 (6 bases). The CDR3 is 10 amino acids. Trimming pared 5 bases from V and 14 bases from J, leaving 14 bases between. Germline V gives CDR1 SQVTM, CDR2 ANQGSEA. This CDR3 reads CSVRENDGYF. CDR3 DNA: TGCAGCGTTCGGGAGAACGACGGGTATTTT.

This clone was recorded once. The V call is TRBV9, the J call TRBJ1-1; TRBD1 matches at 7 bases. CDR3 length: 15 residues. Germline values: CDR1 SGDLS, CDR2 YYNGEE. After removal of 0 bases from V and 3 bases from J, the junction contained 5 bases not matched to a gene. The CDR3 spells CASSVAGGGHTEAFF. The DNA of the CDR3 is TGTGCCAGCAGCGTAGCAGGAGGGGGCCACACTGAAGCTTTCTTT.

The rearrangement uses TRBV28 and TRBJ1-5; D gene unclear. V lost 8 bases, J lost 3 bases, and 17 bases lay in between. This CDR3 region has 15 residues. CDR1 is MDHEN and CDR2 is SYDVKM in the germline V gene. The CDR3 loop is CASAYRSVINQPQHF. DNA of the CDR3: TGTGCCAGCGCCTATCGGTCCGTAATCAATCAGCCCCAGCATTTT.